This T cell receptor beta chain originates from a study of shared clonotypes between healthy human individuals. Clones were read by immunoSEQ multiplex PCR, and TCRdb kept only the in-frame ones, dropping some. The sample lists fewer than 400,000 clones; about 74% were seen once. The CDR3 covers 13 residues. The V and J ends lost 5 bases and 3 bases respectively, with 9 bases between them. Germline CDR1 and CDR2: LNHDA and SQIVND (reference sequence). The clonotype originates from a man aged 25-45 years in good health. Material for sequencing was memory CD4+ T cells sorted from blood. Subset described: CD45RA-negative fraction. The chain joins TRBV19 to TRBJ2-3, with D tentatively TRBD1 (5 bases). The DNA for the CDR3 is TGTGCCAGTAGTCCCCCAGGGACAGATACGCAGTATTTT. Translating it yields CASSPPGTDTQYF.